This passage covers 21 T cell receptor beta chains from one sample sequenced in a study of cytomegalovirus exposure and HLA in healthy donors. The PCR contained 60 Vbeta and 13 Jbeta primers. The repertoire was sequenced with immunoSEQ multiplex PCR; TCRdb's copy has only in-frame clones and lacks some. The sample has roughly 120,000 clones; more than 80% are singletons. Sequenced material: PBMCs. Receptors originate from a man aged 30-40 years in good health and CMV-seronegative.

J is TRBJ1-3 and V is TRBV11-2; TRBD1 matches at 11 bases. There are 15 residues in the CDR3. V was clipped by 5 bases and J by 2 bases; unmatched bases: 2. Germline loops: CDR1 SGHAT, CDR2 FQNNGV. As DNA, the CDR3 is TGTGCCAGCAGCGAGGGACAGGGGGCTGGAAACACCATATATTTT. It yields the protein CASSEGQGAGNTIYF.

The chain carries TRBV5-1 and TRBJ2-3, with D perhaps TRBD2 (6 bases). The CDR3 totals 14 residues. Trimming took 2 bases from V and 5 from J, leaving 12 bases between them. The germline CDR1 and CDR2 sequences are SGHRS and YFSETQ. The CDR3 coding sequence is TGCGCCAGCAGCTTCGGGAGCCGAGGAGATACGCAGTATTTT. Protein: CASSFGSRGDTQYF.

A single count supports this clone. The chain links TRBV25-1 to TRBJ2-2; D unclear. Trimming stripped 2 bases from V and 4 bases from J, with 14 bases between. This CDR3 has 16 residues. Germline-derived CDR1 and CDR2 are MGHDK and SYGVNS. The CDR3 loop reads CASSERPSPGTGELFF. Written as DNA, the CDR3 is TGTGCCAGCAGTGAAAGGCCTAGTCCCGGCACCGGGGAGCTGTTTTTT.

This clone came up a few times. V usage is TRBV6-5 and J usage is TRBJ1-1; D is ambiguous. Deletions cut 2 bases from V and 2 bases from J, with 9 bases between. This CDR3 contains 14 residues. The germline CDR1 and CDR2 sequences are MNHEY and SVGAGI. The chain's CDR3 is CASSYAGDNTEAFF. For the CDR3, the DNA is TGTGCCAGCAGTTACGCCGGGGATAACACTGAAGCTTTCTTT.

This chain links TRBV28 with TRBJ1-2; weak D call: TRBD1 (6 bases). V was pared by 1 base and J by 4 bases, with 13 bases between. CDR1 MDHEN and CDR2 SYDVKM come from the germline V gene. CDR3 length: 15 amino acids. The CDR3 loop is CASSLYGDKVYGYTF. In DNA form, the CDR3 reads TGTGCCAGCAGTTTATATGGGGACAAGGTCTATGGCTACACCTTC.

The chain links TRBV9 to TRBJ1-1, with D possibly matching TRBD1 (5 bases). From germline, CDR1 is SGDLS and CDR2 YYNGEE. The length of the CDR3 is 15 residues. Trimming took 1 base from V and 5 from J, leaving 15 bases between them. The CDR3 DNA sequence: TGTGCCAGCAGCGTATCTCCAGGGCGAGGTACTGAAGCTTTCTTT. Amino acids: CASSVSPGRGTEAFF.

The chain recombines TRBV25-1 with TRBJ2-1, with TRBD2 identical over 12 bases. The V gene end was trimmed by 6 bases and the J gene end by 7 bases; junction bases not matched to a gene: 7. The length of the CDR3 is 15 residues. Germline CDR1 MGHDK, CDR2 SYGVNS. CDR3 sequence (DNA): TGTGCCAGCAGCCTGACTAGCGGGAGTTGGAATGAGCAGTTCTTC. Encoded protein: CASSLTSGSWNEQFF. Full variable domain (remainder filled in from reference TRBV25-1 and TRBJ2-1): EADIYQTPRYLVIGTGKKITLECSQTMGHDKMYWYQQDPGMELHLIHYSYGVNSTEKGDLSSESTVSRIRTEHFPLTLESARPSHTSQYLCASSLTSGSWNEQFFGPGTRLTVL.

This clone showed up just a few times. The chain is built from TRBV5-6 and TRBJ2-7; D unclear. The V end lost 4 bases, the J end lost 0 bases, and 8 bases lay between the germline ends. Germline values: CDR1 SGHDT, CDR2 YYEEEE. This CDR3 has 13 amino acids. The CDR3 spells CASSRLVSYEQYF. Written as DNA, the CDR3 is TGTGCCAGCAGCCGACTGGTCTCCTACGAGCAGTACTTC.

The chain joins TRBV19 to TRBJ1-2; D unresolved. V was pared by 3 bases and J by 11 bases, with 10 bases between. The length of the CDR3 is 11 residues. CDR1 and CDR2 from the germline V gene are LNHDA and SQIVND (reference sequence). CDR3: CASSIGGWYTF. In nucleotides, the CDR3 is TGTGCCAGTAGTATTGGAGGGTGGTACACCTTC.

In regard to this clone: Other DNA sequences of this sample code for an identical CDR3. The chain links TRBV7-9 to TRBJ1-5; 7 bases are a match to TRBD1. CDR3 size: 14 residues. CDR1 and CDR2 (germline): SEHNR, FQNEAQ (reference sequence). V trimming: 0 bases; J trimming: 4 bases; junction bases outside the gene matches: 0. CDR3 region: CASSLATGNQPQHF. The CDR3, as DNA: TGTGCCAGCAGCTTAGCGACAGGGAATCAGCCCCAGCATTTT.

The genes are TRBV27 and TRBJ2-5; a weak D match, TRBD2 (5 bases). The CDR3 contains 15 residues. Germline values: CDR1 MNHEY, CDR2 SMNVEV (reference sequence). Trimming took off 2 bases at V and 7 bases at J, with 17 bases between the two ends. CDR3 bases: TGTGCCAGCAGTTTAATTCATAGTAGCGAGGGGACCCAGTACTTC. Its protein product is CASSLIHSSEGTQYF.

In regard to this clone: No conserved phenylalanine or tryptophan ends this CDR3, so it is likely a read error. The V call is TRBV6-6, the J call TRBJ1-5; D not resolved. CDR1 and CDR2 (germline): MNHNY, SVGAGI (reference sequence). V was clipped by 6 bases and J by 0 bases, with 6 bases between them. The CDR3 runs 13 residues. CDR3 bases: TGTGCCAGCAGCCCCGATAGCAATCAGCCCCAGCATCTT. This sequence encodes CASSPDSNQPQHL.

This clone came up once. This sequence joins TRBV5-6 and TRBJ2-1, with D possibly being TRBD2 (6 bases). The CDR3 totals 15 residues. V lost 5 bases and J lost 4, with 16 bases in between. The germline gives CDR1 SGHDT, CDR2 YYEEEE. The CDR3 loop reads CASRYAAGRYNEQFF. The DNA of the CDR3 is TGTGCCAGCAGATATGCTGCGGGAAGGTACAATGAGCAGTTCTTC.

The chain carries TRBV7-9 and TRBJ1-3; D unclear. Germline CDR1 and CDR2: SEHNR and FQNEAQ (reference sequence). V shed 3 bases and J shed 0 bases, with 9 bases lying between them. This CDR3 is 15 amino acids long. Written as DNA, the CDR3 is TGTGCCAGCAGCTTCTACAGAAGCTCTGGAAACACCATATATTTT. Its translation is CASSFYRSSGNTIYF.

The J gene is TRBJ2-7, the V gene TRBV4-1, with 8 bases identical to TRBD1. With 3 bases clipped from V and 0 bases from J, the junction kept 13 bases outside the gene matches. The CDR3 contains 18 residues. Germline V lookup: CDR1 MGHRA, CDR2 YSYEKL. CDR3 sequence: CASSHTGDRTFPSYEQYF. The DNA of the CDR3 is TGCGCCAGCAGCCATACAGGGGACAGGACTTTCCCCTCCTACGAGCAGTACTTC.

V usage is TRBV7-9 and J usage is TRBJ1-1, with D perhaps TRBD1 (5 bases). The V end lost 5 bases, the J end lost 5 bases, and 18 bases lay between the germline ends. Germline V gene data show CDR1 as SEHNR and CDR2 as FQNEAQ (reference sequence). This CDR3 has 15 residues. The CDR3 here is CASSKRGAGGTEAFF. In nucleotides, the CDR3 is TGTGCCAGCAGCAAGAGGGGCGCCGGGGGAACTGAAGCTTTCTTT.

The rearrangement joins TRBV6-5 to TRBJ1-1; D is possibly TRBD1 (5 bases). Trimming shortened V by 6 bases and J by 1 base, and 15 bases separated the two germline ends. CDR1 is MNHEY and CDR2 is SVGAGI in the germline V gene. The CDR3 length is 15 residues. The CDR3 bases are TGTGCCAGCAGCAATCAACCTCAGGGGAACACTGAAGCTTTCTTT. Its protein is CASSNQPQGNTEAFF.

The J gene is TRBJ2-7, the V gene TRBV27, with D unresolved. Germline V gene sequence: CDR1 MNHEY, CDR2 SMNVEV (reference sequence). This CDR3 spans 14 amino acids. V shed 4 bases and J shed 6 bases, with 16 bases lying between them. CDR3 nucleotides: TGTGCCAGCAGTTCCCCGTCCTACCCTGGCGAGCAGTACTTC. Its protein product is CASSSPSYPGEQYF.

The chain combines TRBV25-1 with TRBJ2-1; a weak D match, TRBD2 (6 bases). Trimming left V 4 bases short and J 2 bases short, with 18 bases between. This CDR3 has 17 residues. In germline, CDR1 is MGHDK, CDR2 SYGVNS. The CDR3 nucleotides read TGTGCCAGCAGTGCCCCTGATGAGGGACTCGCCTACAATGAGCAGTTCTTC. Translation: CASSAPDEGLAYNEQFF.

Only a few counts were recorded for this clone. The V and J genes are TRBV4-1 and TRBJ2-7, with D maybe TRBD2 (6 bases). The CDR3 length is 15 residues. V was cut by 0 bases and J by 4 bases, with 13 bases left in between. Germline loops: CDR1 MGHRA, CDR2 YSYEKL. CDR3 in amino acids: CASSQDGGSGYEQYF. The DNA of the CDR3 is TGCGCCAGCAGCCAAGACGGCGGTAGCGGTTACGAGCAGTACTTC.

This rearrangement joins TRBV19 to TRBJ2-1; 9 bases align to TRBD1. The CDR3 runs to 12 residues. Germline CDR1 reads LNHDA; CDR2 reads SQIVND (reference sequence). J gave up 5 bases and V 10 bases, and 3 bases lay outside the gene matches. The CDR3 DNA reads as TGTGCCACCGGGACAGGGAACAATGAGCAGTTCTTC. This sequence encodes CATGTGNNEQFF.